Listed below are T cell receptor beta chains from one sample, sequenced in a study of Graves' ophthalmopathy and Graves' hyperthyroidism. Each CDR3 protein is one row after TCRdb ran MiXCR on the multiplex PCR reads. Of about 39,000 distinct CDR3 sequences in the sample, approximately 50% were seen once. Sequencing input: peripheral blood. These receptors all come from an adult woman with stable Graves' hyperthyroidism. Each CDR3 is given with its conserved first and last residue. A D gene is named only where the DNA matches it firmly. Clone size, where shown, is once, few, many, or a class for clones that have expanded.

>once|TRBJ2-5|TRBV5-1|TRBD2
CASSSGLVETQYF
TGCGCCAGCAGCTCCGGACTAGTGGAGACCCAGTACTTC
>NA|TRBJ1-1|TRBV19|NA
CASSIGRLGTEAFF
TGTGCCAGTAGTATAGGCAGGTTGGGTACTGAAGCTTTCTTT
>many|TRBJ2-1|TRBV5-6|TRBD2
CASSFWRGANEQFF
TGTGCCAGCAGCTTTTGGCGGGGGGCCAATGAGCAGTTCTTC
>many|TRBJ1-5|TRBV4-1|NA
CASSQESRGSNQPQHF
TGCGCCAGCAGCCAAGAGAGTAGGGGTAGCAATCAGCCCCAGCATTTT
>NA|TRBJ2-7|TRBV5-5|NA
CASSSWDGSGYEQYF
TGTGCCAGCAGCTCCTGGGACGGGTCGGGCTACGAGCAGTACTTC
>many|TRBJ1-6|TRBV18|TRBD1
CASSRGTGTENSPLHF
TGTGCCAGCTCACGAGGGACCGGGACAGAGAATTCACCCCTCCACTTT
>many|TRBJ2-3|TRBV20-1|TRBD2
CSASLAGVSTDTQYF
TGCAGTGCTAGCCTAGCGGGAGTGAGCACAGATACGCAGTATTTT
>NA|TRBJ1-5|TRBV25-1|NA
CASSPNRANNQPQHF
TGTGCCAGCAGTCCCAACCGGGCCAACAATCAGCCCCAGCATTTT
>few|TRBJ2-5|TRBV29-1|NA
CSDGGQRAQEPQYF
TGCAGCGACGGGGGACAGCGGGCCCAAGAGCCCCAGTACTTC
>many|TRBJ2-7|TRBV12-3/TRBV12-4|NA
CASSLNGEEQYF
TGTGCCAGCAGTTTGAACGGAGAGGAGCAGTACTTC
>NA|TRBJ1-1|TRBV29-1|TRBD1
CSVGTGWGTEAFF
TGCAGCGTCGGGACAGGGTGGGGTACTGAAGCTTTCTTT
>once|TRBJ1-1|TRBV5-1|TRBD1
CASSVDRDTEAFF
TGCGCCAGCAGCGTCGACAGGGACACTGAAGCTTTCTTT
>medium-sized|TRBJ2-7|TRBV5-1|TRBD1
CASSLWDRARDEQYF
TGCGCCAGCAGCTTGTGGGACAGGGCCAGGGACGAGCAGTACTTC
>NA|TRBJ1-5|TRBV20-1|TRBD1
CSASLGTGGVDQPQHF
TGCAGTGCTAGTCTCGGGACAGGGGGCGTCGATCAGCCCCAGCATTTT
>many|TRBJ1-2|TRBV18|NA
CASSPPQSTGSYGYTF
TGTGCCAGCTCACCGCCACAATCCACAGGGTCCTATGGCTACACCTTC
>NA|TRBJ1-1|TRBV7-9|NA
CASSFLGQSDTEAFF
TGTGCCAGCAGCTTTTTGGGGCAATCAGACACTGAAGCTTTCTTT
>many|TRBJ1-4|TRBV12-3/TRBV12-4|NA
CASSLDQHGGEKLFF
TGTGCCAGCAGTTTAGACCAACACGGGGGTGAAAAACTGTTTTTT
>many|TRBJ1-5|TRBV6-7|NA
CASSFGRQAVNQPQHF
TGTGCCAGCAGTTTCGGTCGACAGGCGGTAAATCAGCCCCAGCATTTT
>NA|TRBJ2-6|TRBV7-9|TRBD1
CASSLPGGQKAGANVLTF
TGTGCCAGCAGCCTACCAGGGGGCCAGAAAGCTGGGGCCAACGTCCTGACTTTC
>NA|TRBJ1-2|TRBV11-2|NA
CTSSFRTTEYGYTF
TGTACCAGCAGCTTCAGGACGACGGAATATGGCTACACCTTC
>many|TRBJ2-5|TRBV6-1|TRBD2
CATSSSGSWETQYF
TGTGCCACCTCCTCTAGCGGGAGTTGGGAGACCCAGTACTTC
>medium-sized|TRBJ1-2|TRBV7-3|TRBD1
CASSLTGDRDGYTF
TGTGCCAGCAGCTTAACTGGAGACAGGGACGGCTACACCTTC